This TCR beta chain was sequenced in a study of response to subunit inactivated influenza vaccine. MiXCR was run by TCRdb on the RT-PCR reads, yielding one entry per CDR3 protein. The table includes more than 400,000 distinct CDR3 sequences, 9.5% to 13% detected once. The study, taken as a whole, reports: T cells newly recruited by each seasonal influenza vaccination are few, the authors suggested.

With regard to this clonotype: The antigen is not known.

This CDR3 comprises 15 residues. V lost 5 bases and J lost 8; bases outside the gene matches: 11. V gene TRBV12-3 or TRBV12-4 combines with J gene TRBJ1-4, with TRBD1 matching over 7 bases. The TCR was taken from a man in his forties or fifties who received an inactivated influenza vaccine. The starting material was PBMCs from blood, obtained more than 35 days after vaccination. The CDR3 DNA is TGTGCCAGCAGTAAGGAGGGGGCGATGGAGGAAAAACTGTTTTTT. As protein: CASSKEGAMEEKLFF.